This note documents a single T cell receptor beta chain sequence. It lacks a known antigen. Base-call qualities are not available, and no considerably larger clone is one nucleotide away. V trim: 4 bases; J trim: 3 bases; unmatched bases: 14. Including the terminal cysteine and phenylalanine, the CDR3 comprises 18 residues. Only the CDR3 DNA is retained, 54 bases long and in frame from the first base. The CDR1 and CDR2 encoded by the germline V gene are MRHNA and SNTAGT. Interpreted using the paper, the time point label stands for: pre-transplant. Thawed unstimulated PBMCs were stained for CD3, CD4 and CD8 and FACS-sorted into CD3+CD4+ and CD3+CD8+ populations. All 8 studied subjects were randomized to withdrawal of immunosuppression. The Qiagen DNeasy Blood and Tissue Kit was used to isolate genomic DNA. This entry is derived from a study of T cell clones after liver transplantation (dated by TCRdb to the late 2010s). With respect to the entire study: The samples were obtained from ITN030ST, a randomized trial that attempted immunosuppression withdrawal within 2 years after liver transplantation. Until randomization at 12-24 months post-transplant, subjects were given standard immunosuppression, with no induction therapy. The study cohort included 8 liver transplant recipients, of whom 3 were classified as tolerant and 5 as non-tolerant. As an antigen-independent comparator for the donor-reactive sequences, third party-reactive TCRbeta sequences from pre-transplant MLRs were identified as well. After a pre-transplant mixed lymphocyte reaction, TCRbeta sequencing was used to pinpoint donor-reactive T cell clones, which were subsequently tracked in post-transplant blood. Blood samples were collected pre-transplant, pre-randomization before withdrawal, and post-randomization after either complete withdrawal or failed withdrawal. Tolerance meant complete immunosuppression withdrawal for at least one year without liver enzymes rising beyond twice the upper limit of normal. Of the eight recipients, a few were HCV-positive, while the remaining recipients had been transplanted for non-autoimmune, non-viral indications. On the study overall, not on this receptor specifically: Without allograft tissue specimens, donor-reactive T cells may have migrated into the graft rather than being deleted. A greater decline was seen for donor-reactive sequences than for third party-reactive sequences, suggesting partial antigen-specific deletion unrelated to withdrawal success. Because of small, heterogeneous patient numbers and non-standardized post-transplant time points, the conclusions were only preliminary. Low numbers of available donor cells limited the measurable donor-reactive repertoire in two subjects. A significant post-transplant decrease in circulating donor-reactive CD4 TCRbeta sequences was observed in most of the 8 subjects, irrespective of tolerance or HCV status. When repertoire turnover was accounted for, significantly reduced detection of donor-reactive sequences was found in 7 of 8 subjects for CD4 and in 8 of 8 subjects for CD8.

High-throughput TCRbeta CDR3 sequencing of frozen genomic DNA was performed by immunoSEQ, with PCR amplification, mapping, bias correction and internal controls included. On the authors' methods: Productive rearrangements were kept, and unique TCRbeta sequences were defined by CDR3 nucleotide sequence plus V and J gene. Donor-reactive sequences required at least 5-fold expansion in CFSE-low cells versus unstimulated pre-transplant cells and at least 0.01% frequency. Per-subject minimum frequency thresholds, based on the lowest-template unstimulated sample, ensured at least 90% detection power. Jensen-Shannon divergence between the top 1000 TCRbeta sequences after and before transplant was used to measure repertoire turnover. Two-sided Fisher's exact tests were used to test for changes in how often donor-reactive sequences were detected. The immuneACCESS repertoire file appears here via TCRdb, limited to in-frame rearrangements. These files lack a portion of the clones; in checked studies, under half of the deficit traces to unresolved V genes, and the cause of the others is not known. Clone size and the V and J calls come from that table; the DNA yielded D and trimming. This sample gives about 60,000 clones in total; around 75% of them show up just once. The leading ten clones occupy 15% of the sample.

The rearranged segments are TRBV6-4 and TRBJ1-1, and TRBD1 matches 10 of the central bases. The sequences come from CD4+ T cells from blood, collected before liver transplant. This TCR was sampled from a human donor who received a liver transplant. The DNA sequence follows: TGTGCCAGCAGTGCCTCGACAGGGGGCGAGACTGGGGACACTGAAGCTTTCTTT. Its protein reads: CASSASTGGETGDTEAFF.